This T cell receptor beta chain was observed in a study of T cell changes during pregnancy in multiple sclerosis. Measured with immunoSEQ multiplex PCR; TCRdb has only the in-frame clones, and not every one. This sample yields some 60,000 clones, of which around 93% are seen a single time; roughly 3% belongs to the top ten. The CDR3 covers 14 residues. CDR1 and CDR2 from the germline V gene are MNHNY and SVGAGI (reference sequence). Trimming removed 6 bases at V and 2 bases at J, with 11 bases between. The chain has TRBV6-6 and TRBJ2-1, with D perhaps TRBD1 (6 bases). Sequencing was performed on peripheral blood, taken in the second trimester of pregnancy. The sequence came from a female donor in good health, enrolled as a control in a pregnancy study. CDR3 in DNA: TGTGCCAGCAGCTTCAGGGGCGCCTACAATGAGCAGTTCTTC. Encoded protein: CASSFRGAYNEQFF.